Below, 28 T cell receptor beta chains from the same sample are listed, as sequenced in a study of T cell responses to AZD1222 COVID-19 vaccine. This table comes from immunoSEQ multiplex PCR, and its TCRdb copy is limited to in-frame clones, with some not included. The sample includes more than 95,000 clones, over 85% of them seen just once. Sequenced material: peripheral blood, taken on day 0 of AZD1222 vaccination. These receptors all stem from an adult in good health.

This clone was counted a single time. The V call is TRBV19, the J call TRBJ1-1; D not certain. Trimming pared 6 bases from V and 0 bases from J, leaving 5 bases between. The germline gives CDR1 LNHDA, CDR2 SQIVND (reference sequence). CDR3 length equals 12 residues. In DNA form, the CDR3 reads TGTGCCAGTAGCTGGATGAACACTGAAGCTTTCTTT. Encoded protein: CASSWMNTEAFF.

V gene TRBV29-1 combines with J gene TRBJ2-5; D gene ambiguous. The ends were cut back, 0 bases at V and 5 bases at J, with 10 bases in the middle. In germline, CDR1 is SQVTM, CDR2 ANQGSEA. The CDR3 sequence is 13 residues long. The CDR3 reads CSVEDGGDETQYF. CDR3 DNA: TGCAGCGTTGAAGATGGTGGGGATGAGACCCAGTACTTC.

V is TRBV30 and J is TRBJ1-2, with D possibly being TRBD1 (5 bases). The CDR3 runs to 13 residues. Germline CDR1 is GTSNPN and CDR2 is SVGIG (reference sequence). Trimming removed 0 bases at V and 6 bases at J, with 11 bases between. This chain's CDR3 is CAWSVKGGDGYTF. The CDR3 DNA sequence: TGTGCCTGGAGTGTGAAGGGAGGGGATGGCTACACCTTC. Drawing the rest from reference TRBV30 and TRBJ1-2, the complete variable domain is SQTIHQWPATLVQPVGSPLSLECTVEGTSNPNLYWYRQAAGRGLQLLFYSVGIGQISSEVPQNLSASRPQDRQFILSSKKLLLSDSGFYLCAWSVKGGDGYTFGSGTRLTVV.

The chain uses TRBV27 and TRBJ1-6; D might be TRBD1 (5 bases). Trimming pared 10 bases from V and 8 bases from J, leaving 12 bases between. Germline V gene data show CDR1 as MNHEY and CDR2 as SMNVEV (reference sequence). The CDR3 loop spans 12 amino acids. The CDR3, as DNA: TGTGCCACCCAAGGGGCGGATTCACCCCTCCACTTT. Its translation is CATQGADSPLHF.

This chain connects TRBV11-2 to TRBJ1-3, with D unclear. V lost 5 bases and J lost 3, with 17 bases in between. This CDR3 contains 16 residues. CDR1 is SGHAT and CDR2 is FQNNGV in the germline V gene. CDR3 nucleotides: TGTGCCAGCAGCCCACTCATGGGTATCTATGGAAACACCATATATTTT. Encoded protein: CASSPLMGIYGNTIYF.

The chain uses TRBV19 and TRBJ2-1, with TRBD1 matching 8 bases. This CDR3 comprises 13 residues. V gave up 3 bases and J gave up 9 bases; unmatched junction bases: 4. Looked up from germline, CDR1 is LNHDA and CDR2 is SQIVND (reference sequence). The CDR3: CASSIQGAVEQFF. The CDR3 nucleotides are TGTGCCAGTAGTATCCAGGGGGCGGTTGAGCAGTTCTTC.

This chain links TRBV18 with TRBJ1-6; 10 bases are a match to TRBD1. The CDR3 has 15 amino acids. The V gene end was trimmed by 5 bases and the J gene end by 9 bases; junction bases not matched to a gene: 7. CDR1 and CDR2 (germline): KGHSH, LQKENI. CDR3 DNA sequence: TGTGCCAGCTCATCCAGTGACAGGGGGCTTTCACCCCTCCACTTT. This codes for CASSSSDRGLSPLHF.

The chain has TRBV4-1 and TRBJ2-1; D is undetermined. V was clipped by 4 bases and J by 0 bases, with 19 bases between them. There are 18 residues in the CDR3. Germline lookup yields CDR1 MGHRA and CDR2 YSYEKL. This chain's CDR3 is CASSPGIVRVRSYNEQFF. The DNA for the CDR3 is TGCGCCAGCAGCCCTGGCATAGTCCGTGTTCGCTCCTACAATGAGCAGTTCTTC.

The chain employs TRBV6-4 and TRBJ2-3; TRBD2 agrees at 9 bases. From germline, CDR1 is MRHNA and CDR2 SNTAGT. This CDR3 has 14 amino acids. The J segment lost 5 bases and the V segment lost 5 bases, leaving 5 bases of the junction unmatched. CDR3 protein: CASSPSGTQDTQYF. The CDR3 bases are TGTGCCAGCAGTCCTAGCGGGACACAAGATACGCAGTATTTT.

This chain links TRBV3-1 (or the pseudogene TRBV3-2) with TRBJ2-7; the match to TRBD1 covers 8 bases. V was clipped by 8 bases and J by 2 bases; unmatched bases: 5. The length of the CDR3 is 13 residues. Germline assignment: CDR1 LGHDT and CDR2 YNNKEL (reference sequence). CDR3 loop: CASGYRGTYEQYF. The CDR3 DNA sequence: TGTGCCAGCGGGTACAGGGGGACCTACGAGCAGTACTTC.

The chain employs TRBV6-5 and TRBJ2-7; 7 positions agree with TRBD1. Germline V CDR1 and CDR2: MNHEY, SVGAGI. CDR3 length: 14 residues. Losses at the gene ends were 7 bases for V and 0 bases for J; bases not matched to a gene: 6. DNA of the CDR3: TGTGCCAGCACCCCGGACAGGTTCTCCTACGAGCAGTACTTC. This codes for CASTPDRFSYEQYF.

The rearrangement joins TRBV5-4 to TRBJ1-5, with 8 bases matching TRBD1. The CDR3 is made up of 15 amino acids. The V segment lost 4 bases and the J segment 3 bases; nucleotides outside the gene matches: 6. From germline, CDR1 is SGHNT and CDR2 YYREEE (reference sequence). CDR3 protein: CASSDGTGTNQPQHF. In DNA, the CDR3 is TGTGCCAGCAGCGACGGGACAGGAACCAATCAGCCCCAGCATTTT.

V usage is TRBV7-9 and J usage is TRBJ2-2; D is perhaps TRBD1 (5 bases). CDR3 length equals 16 residues. CDR1 is SEHNR and CDR2 is FQNEAQ in the germline V gene (reference sequence). The germline V and J ends were trimmed by 5 bases and 1 base, with 14 bases remaining between them. For the CDR3, the DNA is TGTGCCAGCAGCCCCCCAGGGATGAAGAACACCGGGGAGCTGTTTTTT. Its translation is CASSPPGMKNTGELFF. Based on the CDR3 plus reference TRBV7-9 and TRBJ2-2, the full variable domain is DTGVSQNPRHKITKRGQNVTFRCDPISEHNRLYWYRQTLGQGPEFLTYFQNEAQLEKSRLLSDRFSAERPKGSFSTLEIQRTEQGDSAMYLCASSPPGMKNTGELFFGEGSRLTVL.

The chain couples TRBV19 to TRBJ1-2, with 8 bases fitting TRBD1. CDR1 and CDR2 from the germline V gene are LNHDA and SQIVND (reference sequence). The trim removed 5 bases at V and 8 bases at J, leaving 4 bases unmatched. CDR3 size: 12 residues. CDR3 protein: CASSPAGGGYTF. DNA of the CDR3: TGTGCCAGTAGTCCCGCAGGGGGCGGCTACACCTTC.

The chain recombines TRBV18 with TRBJ1-1, with D maybe TRBD1 (5 bases). CDR3 length: 15 amino acids. Trimming left V 3 bases short and J 4 bases short, with 15 bases between. From germline, CDR1 is KGHSH and CDR2 LQKENI. The DNA of the CDR3 is TGTGCCAGCTCACCCGGCGGGGGGGGTGGCACTGAAGCTTTCTTT. Translated, it gives CASSPGGGGGTEAFF.

V and J are TRBV11-2 and TRBJ1-2, with a possible D match to TRBD1 (5 bases). The CDR3 loop spans 13 amino acids. Trimming removed 9 bases from V and 9 bases from J, with 20 bases in between. The V gene's germline CDR1 is SGHAT and CDR2 FQNNGV. This CDR3 reads CASSRDQTYSYTF. The CDR3 nucleotides read TGTGCCAGTAGCCGGGACCAAACGTATAGCTACACCTTC.

The rearrangement uses TRBV5-8 and TRBJ2-1, with 7 bases lining up with TRBD1. There are 19 residues in the CDR3. Unmatched junction bases numbered 22, after V lost 4 bases and J lost 6 bases. Germline V gene lookup returns CDR1 SGHTS and CDR2 YDEGEE. The CDR3 coding sequence is TGTGCCAGCAGCACGCACCCTGGGACAGCGGCCTTCACCTTCAATGAGCAGTTCTTC. This gives the protein CASSTHPGTAAFTFNEQFF.

This clone was found once. Distinct nucleotide sequences in the sample also encode this CDR3. The J gene is TRBJ2-7, the V gene TRBV19; D gene ambiguous. This CDR3 spans 13 amino acids. The V gene lost 3 bases and the J gene lost 1 base, with 7 bases spanning the gap. Germline assignment: CDR1 LNHDA and CDR2 SQIVND (reference sequence). DNA for the CDR3: TGTGCCAGTAGTATCGCCCGTTCCTACGAGCAGTACTTC. It codes for CASSIARSYEQYF.

This sequence joins TRBV12-3 or TRBV12-4 and TRBJ2-1; TRBD1 is a possible D gene (6 bases). The CDR3 totals 13 residues. With 1 base removed from V and 6 bases from J, the gap between germline ends came to 7 bases. The CDR3 loop reads CASSLEGGNEQFF. In DNA form, the CDR3 reads TGTGCCAGCAGTTTAGAAGGGGGCAATGAGCAGTTCTTC.

The J gene is TRBJ2-3, the V gene TRBV3-1 (or the pseudogene TRBV3-2); D tentatively reads TRBD1 or TRBD2 (5 bases each). The ends were cut back, 4 bases at V and 2 bases at J, with 13 bases in the middle. Looked up from germline, CDR1 is LGHDT and CDR2 is YNNKEL (reference sequence). This CDR3 is built from 15 residues. DNA for the CDR3: TGTGCCAGCAGCCCCCGGGACCGCCTCACAGATACGCAGTATTTT. This codes for CASSPRDRLTDTQYF.

V and J are TRBV27 and TRBJ2-7, with 10 bases matching TRBD1. This CDR3 is built from 13 residues. The V gene's germline CDR1 is MNHEY and CDR2 SMNVEV (reference sequence). The V gene end was trimmed by 10 bases and the J gene end by 3 bases; junction bases not matched to a gene: 6. The CDR3 DNA reads as TGTGCCACGCGGGACAGGGGATTCTACGAGCAGTACTTC. As protein: CATRDRGFYEQYF.

The rearrangement uses TRBV10-3 and TRBJ1-6, with 7 positions matching TRBD1. The CDR3 totals 14 residues. Losses at the gene ends were 7 bases for V and 4 bases for J; bases not matched to a gene: 4. Germline-derived CDR1 and CDR2 are ENHRY and SYGVKD. The CDR3 spells CAIKGGQYNSPLHF. CDR3 bases: TGTGCCATCAAAGGGGGACAGTATAATTCACCCCTCCACTTT.

This clone was seen once. V is TRBV30 and J is TRBJ1-2, with TRBD1 matching 7 bases. Germline CDR1 reads GTSNPN; CDR2 reads SVGIG (reference sequence). The CDR3 runs to 13 residues. Unmatched junction bases numbered 6, after V lost 6 bases and J lost 2 bases. The CDR3 region is CACPQTGNYGYTF. The CDR3 DNA is TGTGCCTGCCCACAGACAGGGAACTATGGCTACACCTTC.

V gene TRBV7-8 combines with J gene TRBJ2-3; D may be TRBD1 (6 bases). The CDR3 consists of 15 residues. The V and J ends lost 3 bases and 1 base respectively, with 11 bases between them. Germline V gene lookup returns CDR1 SGHVS and CDR2 FQNEAQ. The CDR3 loop reads CASSFRGMGTDTQYF. In nucleotides, the CDR3 is TGTGCCAGCAGCTTTAGGGGGATGGGCACAGATACGCAGTATTTT.

The rearrangement uses TRBV7-2 and TRBJ2-7; TRBD1 might be the D (5 bases). V was pared by 3 bases and J by 6 bases, with 9 bases between. This CDR3 has 12 amino acids. CDR1 SGHTA and CDR2 FQGNSA come from the germline V gene. Here the CDR3 reads CASSFPRGEQYF. The CDR3, as DNA: TGTGCCAGCAGCTTTCCAAGGGGCGAGCAGTACTTC.

CDR3 region: CASGADTQYF. The CDR3 DNA sequence: TGTGCCAGCGGGGCGGATACGCAGTATTTT. The V gene is TRBV27, the J gene TRBJ2-3; possible D gene TRBD1, 5 bases. There are 10 residues in the CDR3. CDR1 and CDR2 (germline): MNHEY, SMNVEV (reference sequence). With 8 bases removed from V and 6 bases from J, the gap between germline ends came to 6 bases.

This clone has more than one count but fewer than ten. The chain uses TRBV4-3 and TRBJ2-7; TRBD1 or TRBD2 may be the D gene (6 bases each). The CDR3 runs 14 residues. Trimming pared 0 bases from V and 4 bases from J, leaving 10 bases between. Germline V gives CDR1 LGHNA, CDR2 YSLEER. Written as DNA, the CDR3 is TGCGCCAGCAGCCAAGATGGGGGGCCGTACGAGCAGTACTTC. Encoded protein: CASSQDGGPYEQYF.

This chain joins TRBV15 and TRBJ2-6, with 7 bases matching TRBD1. Trimming took 1 base from V and 8 from J; bases not matched to a gene: 14. The germline V gene has CDR1 LNHNV and CDR2 YYDKDF (reference sequence). This CDR3 is 18 amino acids long. The CDR3 DNA sequence: TGTGCCACCAGCAGAGCTCTGACGGGACAGCATAGGACCAACGTCCTGACTTTC. Translated, it gives CATSRALTGQHRTNVLTF.